The 24 T cell receptor beta chains below come from one sample, sequenced in a study of CD8+CD57+ T cells in acquired aplastic anemia. In patients chosen for sequencing, flow cytometry had shown CD8+CD57+ cell expansion. Genomic DNA was employed as the template in profiling TCR beta VDJ and CDR3. TCRdb reprocessed the reads with MiXCR, giving one entry per CDR3 protein. The sample holds roughly 160,000 distinct CDR3 sequences, less than 60% seen once. The material sequenced was sorted CD4+, CD8+, or CD8+CD57+ T cells (not recorded which) from PBMCs. The source of these receptors is a human donor with aplastic anemia.

This clonotype was recorded at least ten times. This chain links TRBV5-1 with TRBJ2-7; D perhaps matches TRBD2 (5 bases). V lost 4 bases, J lost 6 bases, and 20 bases lay in between. Germline V CDR1 and CDR2: SGHRS, YFSETQ. This CDR3 is 15 amino acids long. The CDR3 nucleotides are TGCGCCAGCAGCCTCGGGGTATCCGGGAAGGGCGAGCAGTACTTC. Protein sequence: CASSLGVSGKGEQYF.

In nucleotides, the CDR3 is TGCGCCAGCAGGGGAGACAGGGGAGCTTTCTTT. It encodes CASRGDRGAFF. The rearrangement uses TRBV5-1 and TRBJ1-1, with TRBD1 matching over 8 bases. Germline V CDR1 and CDR2: SGHRS, YFSETQ. With 5 bases clipped from V and 10 bases from J, the junction kept 4 bases outside the gene matches. The CDR3 has 11 amino acids.

This clonotype was observed once. The junction shows a germline mismatch at one end, possibly a read error. V and J are TRBV5-1 and TRBJ2-2, with 7 positions matching TRBD1. The germline V gene encodes CDR1 SGHRS and CDR2 YFSETQ. The CDR3 is 15 amino acids. CDR3 sequence: CASSLKGAGTGELVF. In DNA form, the CDR3 reads TGCGCCAGCAGCTTGAAGGGGGCTGGGACCGGGGAGCTGGTTTTT.

This clonotype was observed many times. The genes are TRBV6-1 and TRBJ2-3, with a possible D match to TRBD1 (5 bases). CDR3 size: 14 residues. The V gene lost 5 bases and the J gene lost 3 bases, with 12 bases spanning the gap. Per the germline V gene, CDR1 is MNHNS and CDR2 is SASEGT. CDR3 region: CASSPRELTDTQYF. The CDR3 DNA sequence: TGTGCCAGCAGTCCCAGGGAATTGACAGATACGCAGTATTTT.

This clonotype turned up a few times. This chain joins TRBV20-1 and TRBJ1-2; D is uncertain. V was pared by 0 bases and J by 4 bases, with 6 bases between. This CDR3 has 12 amino acids. Germline V CDR1 and CDR2: DFQATT, SNEGSKA (reference sequence). CDR3 DNA: TGCAGTGCTAGAGATTTGGCCTATGGCTACACCTTC. Encoded protein: CSARDLAYGYTF.

CDR3 DNA sequence: TGTGCCAGCAGTCGGGAATCGAACACTGAAGCTTTCTTT. Protein product: CASSRESNTEAFF. The rearrangement joins TRBV7-9 to TRBJ1-1; D remains ambiguous. The CDR3 is 13 amino acids. Germline assignment: CDR1 SEHNR and CDR2 FQNEAQ (reference sequence). V was shortened by 6 bases and J by 1 base, with 9 bases between the two germline ends.

The rearrangement links TRBV10-3 to TRBJ2-7, with 7 bases that match TRBD2. Per the germline V gene, CDR1 is ENHRY and CDR2 is SYGVKD. Unmatched junction bases numbered 15, after V lost 4 bases and J lost 6 bases. This CDR3 is built from 16 residues. DNA for the CDR3: TGTGCCATCAGTGGGATCACTAGCGCCAAACCTTCCGAGCAGTACTTC. It encodes CAISGITSAKPSEQYF.

J is TRBJ1-1 and V is TRBV15; D is perhaps TRBD1 (5 bases). The CDR3 spans 13 residues. Germline V gene data show CDR1 as LNHNV and CDR2 as YYDKDF (reference sequence). The ends were cut back, 4 bases at V and 6 bases at J, with 12 bases in the middle. The CDR3 nucleotides read TGTGCCACCAGCACGCCAGGGAGGGCTGAAGCTTTCTTT. Translating it yields CATSTPGRAEAFF.

With regard to this clonotype: With a much larger clone just one base away, this may be a read error. The chain joins TRBV5-1 to TRBJ2-1; 11 nucleotides agree with TRBD2. Germline V lookup: CDR1 SGHRS, CDR2 YFSETQ. The CDR3 has 16 amino acids. CDR3 sequence reads: CASYTEGLAGLNEQLF. DNA of the CDR3: TGCGCCAGCTATACGGAAGGACTAGCGGGTCTCAATGAGCAGCTCTTC.

This clonotype came up once. This rearrangement joins TRBV20-1 to TRBJ2-3; 8 bases map to TRBD2. CDR1 and CDR2 (germline): DFQATT, SNEGSKA (reference sequence). After removal of 4 bases from V and 7 bases from J, the junction contained 7 bases not matched to a gene. The CDR3 runs to 13 residues. The CDR3 region is CSAIAGRTNTQYF. CDR3 in DNA: TGCAGTGCTATAGCGGGGCGTACTAATACGCAGTATTTT.

This clonotype was seen many times. The chain couples TRBV18 to TRBJ1-2; D not certain. The germline V and J ends were trimmed by 2 bases and 3 bases, with 10 bases remaining between them. There are 14 residues in the CDR3. Germline CDR1 reads KGHSH; CDR2 reads LQKENI. In DNA form, the CDR3 reads TGTGCCAGCTCACCAACGCCAGGTGACTATGGCTACACCTTC. Its translation: CASSPTPGDYGYTF. The whole variable domain, filled in from reference TRBV18 and TRBJ1-2, reads NAGVMQNPRHLVRRRGQEARLRCSPMKGHSHVYWYRQLPEEGLKFMVYLQKENIIDESGMPKERFSAEFPKEGPSILRIQQVVRGDSAAYFCASSPTPGDYGYTFGSGTRLTVV.

V usage is TRBV29-1 and J usage is TRBJ2-3; TRBD2 matches 8 bases. CDR1 and CDR2 from the germline V gene are SQVTM and ANQGSEA. CDR3 size: 12 residues. The CDR3 sequence: CRLAVRTDTQYF. The CDR3 coding sequence is TGCAGACTAGCGGTTCGCACAGATACGCAGTATTTT.

This clonotype is a singleton in its sample. This may come from a read error, since a much larger clone is one base off. The chain employs TRBV10-3 and TRBJ1-5; D is perhaps TRBD1 (5 bases). This CDR3 region has 13 residues. Trimming took 11 bases from V and 4 from J, leaving 15 bases between them. CDR1 is ENHRY, CDR2 SYGVKD, per germline. The CDR3: CACSRDGNQPQHF. The CDR3 bases are TGTGCCTGCAGTAGGGACGGTAATCAGCCCCAGCATTTT.

This clonotype occurred many times. V is TRBV7-2 and J is TRBJ1-1, with 7 bases matching TRBD1. CDR3 length equals 14 residues. J gave up 0 bases and V 5 bases, and 3 bases lay outside the gene matches. CDR1 is SGHTA and CDR2 is FQGNSA in the germline V gene. DNA of the CDR3: TGTGCCAGCAGCACACAGGGGCTGAACACTGAAGCTTTCTTT. It encodes CASSTQGLNTEAFF.

In this sample, this clonotype turned up many times. The rearrangement links TRBV20-1 to TRBJ2-5; D is perhaps TRBD1 (5 bases). Trimming stripped 4 bases from V and 2 bases from J, with 5 bases between. Germline V gives CDR1 DFQATT, CDR2 SNEGSKA (reference sequence). The CDR3 consists of 11 residues. The CDR3 nucleotides read TGCAGTGCTACAGGGCAAGAGACCCAGTACTTC. Translated: CSATGQETQYF.

As regards this clonotype: The junction departs from the called germline gene at one end, perhaps through a read error. V and J are TRBV25-1 and TRBJ1-2, with TRBD1 identical over 7 bases. The CDR3 has 15 residues. Germline CDR1 reads MGHDK; CDR2 reads SYGVNS. The CDR3 region is CAGSALRAGGYGYTF. The CDR3 DNA reads as TGTGCCGGCAGTGCTCTACGGGCAGGGGGGTATGGCTACACCTTC.

Ten or more counts support this clonotype. The chain links TRBV6-1 to TRBJ1-2, with TRBD1 as a possible D gene (5 bases). Germline V gene sequence: CDR1 MNHNS, CDR2 SASEGT. The CDR3 consists of 13 residues. V lost 6 bases and J 4 bases, leaving 12 bases between the germline ends. The DNA of the CDR3 is TGTGCCAGCAGCAACGACAGAAGCTATGGCTACACCTTC. It translates to CASSNDRSYGYTF.

This clonotype was observed at least ten times. The chain combines TRBV7-2 with TRBJ1-2, with D uncertain. The germline gives CDR1 SGHTA, CDR2 FQGNSA. The length of the CDR3 is 13 residues. V shed 5 bases and J shed 6 bases, with 13 bases lying between them. The CDR3 nucleotides are TGTGCCAGCAGCATAAGGGAGTCTGATGGCTACACCTTC. It yields the protein CASSIRESDGYTF.

The chain recombines TRBV6-5 with TRBJ1-2, with TRBD1 identical over 9 bases. With 2 bases clipped from V and 6 bases from J, the junction kept 7 bases outside the gene matches. The CDR3 sequence is 15 residues long. Germline V gives CDR1 MNHEY, CDR2 SVGAGI. The CDR3 nucleotides read TGTGCCAGCAGTTACACCACAGGGGGCGAAGATGGCTACACCTTC. This translates into CASSYTTGGEDGYTF.

On this clonotype itself: A much larger clone lies a single base off, so this may be a read error. The chain carries TRBV7-8 and TRBJ2-5, with 10 bases matching TRBD1. CDR1 and CDR2 from the germline V gene are SGHVS and FQNEAQ. The CDR3 loop spans 15 amino acids. The CDR3 sequence: CASSPQTGGPETQHF. As DNA, the CDR3 is TGTGCCAGCAGCCCTCAGACAGGGGGCCCAGAGACCCAGCACTTC.

This clonotype was picked up many times. The chain has TRBV5-6 and TRBJ2-7; tentatively, D is TRBD1 or TRBD2 (7 bases each). V dropped 1 base and J dropped 13 bases, with 18 bases sitting between them. Germline loops: CDR1 SGHDT, CDR2 YYEEEE. The CDR3 is made up of 13 amino acids. The CDR3 region is CASSLWGGTVTYF. CDR3 DNA: TGTGCCAGCAGCTTGTGGGGGGGGACAGTCACATACTTC. Full variable domain (missing parts from reference TRBV5-6 and TRBJ2-7): DAGVTQSPTHLIKTRGQQVTLRCSPKSGHDTVSWYQQALGQGPQFIFQYYEEEERQRGNFPDRFSGHQFPNYSSELNVNALLLGDSALYLCASSLWGGTVTYFGPGTRLTVT.

Note on this clonotype: Relative to the germline gene, one junction end is altered; a read error may explain this. The V gene is TRBV25-1, the J gene TRBJ2-1; 7 bases are shared with TRBD1. Germline-derived CDR1 and CDR2 are MGHDK and SYGVNS. The CDR3 covers 13 residues. The CDR3 spells CASTGTDYNEQSF. The CDR3 DNA reads as TGTGCCAGCACCGGGACAGATTACAATGAGCAGTCCTTC.

A word on this clonotype: A single base separates this from a much larger clone, so it may be a read error. This chain links TRBV10-3 with TRBJ2-2, with D unclear. The CDR3 sequence is 14 residues long. CDR1 ENHRY and CDR2 SYGVKD come from the germline V gene. V was trimmed by 5 bases and J by 0 bases, leaving 7 bases between them. CDR3 residues: CAISYSTNTGELFF. For the CDR3, the DNA is TGTGCCATCAGTTACTCGACGAACACCGGGGAGCTGTTTTTT.

Regarding this clonotype: One end of the junction varies from germline; a read error may be responsible. This chain links TRBV19 with TRBJ1-6, with D possibly TRBD1 on 5 matching bases. Looked up from germline, CDR1 is LNHDA and CDR2 is SQIVND (reference sequence). The CDR3 sequence is 15 residues long. The CDR3: CASSPGLLNNPPLHF. The CDR3 region has the DNA TGTGCCAGCAGTCCGGGACTACTCAATAATCCACCCCTCCACTTT.